This T cell receptor (beta chain) was obtained from a study of CD8+CD57+ T cells in acquired aplastic anemia. The overall study: The mean DNA yield obtained from sorted CD4+ and CD8+ cells came to approximately 3.2 ug. General observations from the study: Between patients and controls, about 30 CD8+ CDR3 sequences were found in common.

Germline loops: CDR1 SQVTM, CDR2 ANQGSEA. The V end was cut by 3 bases, the J end by 1 base, with 9 bases between. This CDR3 has 13 residues. A remark on this clonotype: What it binds is unknown.

Genomic DNA constituted the template upon which TCR beta VDJ and CDR3 profiling was performed. TCRdb ran MiXCR on the reads and lists one entry per CDR3 protein. The data show around 400,000 distinct CDR3 sequences, about two thirds seen once. The source material was sorted CD4+, CD8+, or CD8+CD57+ T cells (not recorded which) from PBMCs. The gene calls are TRBV29-1 and TRBJ1-1; the D gene is possibly TRBD1 (5 bases). The sequence was obtained from a human donor in good health, serving as a control. The DNA of the CDR3 is TGCAGCGTTGAGGGGGGACCGAACACTGAAGCTTTCTTT. Translating it yields CSVEGGPNTEAFF. Full variable domain (rest looked up from reference TRBV29-1 and TRBJ1-1): SAVISQKPSRDICQRGTSLTIQCQVDSQVTMMFWYRQQPGQSLTLIATANQGSEATYESGFVIDKFPISRPNLTFSTLTVSNMSPEDSSIYLCSVEGGPNTEAFFGQGTRLTVV.